Below, 23 T cell receptor beta chains from the same sample are listed, as sequenced in a study of post-analysis software for immune sequencing data. Overall study results and limits: Patients carried 5 or 6 TRBV segments more frequently than controls did, and TRBV5-6, TRBV5-1 and TRBV20-1 were among them.

The antigens for these receptors are not known. Carried by the TCR beta cDNA libraries were unique molecular identifiers. One entry per CDR3 protein results from TCRdb running MiXCR on the PCR reads. The sample has some 690,000 distinct CDR3 sequences, roughly 29% seen once. Sequenced: blood. These receptor sequences come from a girl aged 5 to 17 with multiple sclerosis.

The genes are TRBV11-2 and TRBJ1-4; D gene ambiguous. The CDR3 totals 15 residues. Germline V gives CDR1 SGHAT, CDR2 FQNNGV. V was shortened by 4 bases and J by 0 bases, with 9 bases between the two germline ends. In DNA, the CDR3 is TGTGCCAGCAGCTCGGGAGCTGCAACTAATGAAAAACTGTTTTTT. It is translated as CASSSGAATNEKLFF.

This chain joins TRBV6-6 and TRBJ2-7; D could derive from TRBD1 or TRBD2 (6 bases each). CDR1 and CDR2 (germline): MNHNY, SVGAGI (reference sequence). V was shortened by 7 bases and J by 3 bases, with 19 bases between the two germline ends. The CDR3 totals 15 residues. CDR3 residues: CASILGRGPGYEQYF. The CDR3 region has the DNA TGTGCCAGCATCTTGGGCCGGGGGCCGGGCTACGAGCAGTACTTC.

The chain couples TRBV5-1 to TRBJ2-7; 8 positions match TRBD1. V trimming: 0 bases; J trimming: 3 bases; junction bases outside the gene matches: 8. CDR3 length: 16 residues. CDR1 and CDR2 from the germline V gene are SGHRS and YFSETQ. CDR3 sequence (DNA): TGCGCCAGCAGCTTGGTGGCAGGGGGCGTCGGCTACGAGCAGTACTTC. This gives the protein CASSLVAGGVGYEQYF.

This clonotype has just a few counts. This chain joins TRBV20-1 and TRBJ1-6; D gene unclear. Germline V gene data show CDR1 as DFQATT and CDR2 as SNEGSKA (reference sequence). The CDR3 sequence is 12 residues long. Trimming left V 2 bases short and J 13 bases short, with 12 bases between. The CDR3 DNA reads TGCAGTGCTAGACGCCCAGGTTGGCCCCTCCACTTT. Translating it yields CSARRPGWPLHF.

In its sample, this clonotype was seen once. The rearrangement uses TRBV20-1 and TRBJ1-5; TRBD1 aligns across 8 bases. CDR3 length: 18 amino acids. V dropped 6 bases and J dropped 11; count of bases not matched to a gene: 27. Germline V CDR1 and CDR2: DFQATT, SNEGSKA (reference sequence). The CDR3, as DNA: TGCAGTGCCCTACCGAAGGACAGGGATCCTCGGGACGGGGTGGCCCAGCATTTT. Its translation: CSALPKDRDPRDGVAQHF.

The rearrangement links TRBV5-6 to TRBJ2-1, with D perhaps assigned TRBD1 or TRBD2 (5 bases each). CDR3 length: 15 amino acids. Trimming removed 2 bases at V and 2 bases at J, with 11 bases between. CDR1 and CDR2 (germline): SGHDT, YYEEEE. The CDR3 protein is CASSFEGHPYNEQFF. The CDR3 bases are TGTGCCAGCAGCTTCGAGGGGCACCCCTACAATGAGCAGTTCTTC.

This chain links TRBV5-1 with TRBJ1-4; TRBD1 agrees at 8 bases. V was clipped by 7 bases and J by 8 bases; unmatched bases: 10. The CDR3 is made up of 14 amino acids. CDR1 and CDR2 from the germline V gene are SGHRS and YFSETQ. DNA for the CDR3: TGCGCCAGCGGAGTGACAGGGGTTGGGGAAAAACTGTTTTTT. The encoded protein is CASGVTGVGEKLFF.

In its sample, this clonotype was seen a few times. The chain uses TRBV12-3 or TRBV12-4 and TRBJ2-7; TRBD1 aligns across 7 bases. CDR3 length: 14 residues. Unmatched junction bases numbered 11, after V lost 8 bases and J lost 4 bases. Here the CDR3 DNA reads TGTGCCAGCGGAGAGAGACAGGGTATATACGAGCAGTACTTC. Translation: CASGERQGIYEQYF.

The chain links TRBV29-1 to TRBJ1-4; perhaps TRBD1 as D (5 bases). CDR1 and CDR2 from the germline V gene are SQVTM and ANQGSEA. Trimming shortened V by 6 bases and J by 8 bases, and 22 bases separated the two germline ends. This CDR3 has 15 residues. CDR3 in DNA: TGCAGCGTCCTCCGGCAGCATTGGGGCGGGGAAAAACTGTTTTTT. It codes for CSVLRQHWGGEKLFF.

Points on this clonotype: A much larger clone differs from this one at a single base, so this may be a read error. The chain combines TRBV6-2 or TRBV6-3 with TRBJ2-5; no definite D call. Per the germline V gene, CDR1 is MNHEY and CDR2 is SVGEGT. The length of the CDR3 is 11 residues. With 4 bases removed from V and 5 bases from J, the gap between germline ends came to 5 bases. The CDR3 nucleotides are TGTGCCAGCAGTTCCTACGAGACCCAGTACTTC. Protein sequence: CASSSYETQYF.

The rearrangement links TRBV7-2 to TRBJ2-1; 7 bases align to TRBD2. In germline, CDR1 is SGHTA, CDR2 FQGNSA. The ends lost 1 base at V and 13 bases at J; junction bases unmatched: 19. The CDR3 runs 17 residues. As DNA, the CDR3 is TGTGCCAGCAGCTTAGGCCCAGATGGGCGGGAGTCGGAGACCCAGTTCTTC. As protein: CASSLGPDGRESETQFF.

This rearrangement joins TRBV2 to TRBJ2-7; TRBD2 might be the D (5 bases). Germline CDR1 and CDR2: SNHLY and FYNNEI. This CDR3 contains 15 residues. V shed 0 bases and J shed 12 bases, with 21 bases lying between them. The DNA of the CDR3 is TGTGCCAGCAGTGAAGCCCGGGGTGTGGCCCGCGACGGGTACTTC. Its translation is CASSEARGVARDGYF.

This clonotype has only a few counts. This rearrangement joins TRBV12-3 or TRBV12-4 to TRBJ2-3, with 13 bases identical to TRBD2. CDR3 length equals 18 residues. Unmatched junction bases numbered 11, after V lost 3 bases and J lost 5 bases. CDR3 in DNA: TGTGCCAGCAGTTTGCCCTCCCGACTAGCGGGGGGTGGAGATACGCAGTATTTT. Residues: CASSLPSRLAGGGDTQYF.

This clonotype appeared many times. The J gene is TRBJ2-1, the V gene TRBV6-5, with 7 bases that match TRBD1. This CDR3 is built from 13 residues. V dropped 6 bases and J dropped 2; count of bases not matched to a gene: 1. CDR1 and CDR2 from the germline V gene are MNHEY and SVGAGI. CDR3: CASRDRAYNEQFF. CDR3 nucleotides: TGTGCCAGCAGAGACAGGGCCTACAATGAGCAGTTCTTC.

This sequence joins TRBV2 and TRBJ1-2; D possibly corresponds to TRBD1 (5 bases). The CDR3 is 13 amino acids. Trimming stripped 1 base from V and 2 bases from J, with 5 bases between. The germline CDR1 and CDR2 sequences are SNHLY and FYNNEI. The DNA for the CDR3 is TGTGCCAGCAGTGAAGACAGGAACTATGGCTACACCTTC. It encodes CASSEDRNYGYTF.

The chain employs TRBV7-3 and TRBJ2-1; D gene uncertain. V lost 1 base and J 5 bases, leaving 6 bases between the germline ends. CDR3 length: 13 amino acids. The germline CDR1 and CDR2 sequences are SGHTA and FQGTGA. The CDR3, as DNA: TGTGCCAGCAGCTTAAGGCATAACAATGAGCAGTTCTTC. This gives the protein CASSLRHNNEQFF.

The genes are TRBV6-1 and TRBJ1-5; D perhaps matches TRBD1 (5 bases). This CDR3 has 15 amino acids. CDR1 and CDR2 (germline): MNHNS, SASEGT. V lost 2 bases, J lost 3 bases, and 11 bases lay in between. The CDR3 DNA follows: TGTGCCAGCAGTGAATTGGGGCAGATCAATCAGCCCCAGCATTTT. Encoded protein: CASSELGQINQPQHF.

Worth noting for this clonotype: A read error may produce the germline difference seen at one junction end. The gene calls are TRBV5-1 and TRBJ2-1; D unresolved. The CDR3 consists of 12 residues. Per the germline V gene, CDR1 is SGHRS and CDR2 is YFSETQ. CDR3: CAGSFGDHEQFF. CDR3 nucleotide sequence: TGCGCCGGCAGCTTCGGCGATCATGAGCAGTTCTTC.

Of note for this clonotype: Given the absence of the conserved phenylalanine or tryptophan at the CDR3 end, a read error is likely. J is TRBJ2-7 and V is TRBV4-3, with D hard to call. Trimming took off 1 base at V and 3 bases at J, with 13 bases between the two ends. The CDR3 is made up of 15 amino acids. Germline assignment: CDR1 LGHNA and CDR2 YSLEER. CDR3 bases: TGCGCCAGCAGCCAAGGTGGCGATTTTAACTACGAGCAGTACTTA. Its protein product is CASSQGGDFNYEQYL.

This chain uses TRBV15 with TRBJ2-5; 7 nucleotides match TRBD1. Germline trimming cut 1 base from V and 3 bases from J; bases unmatched to any gene: 8. Germline CDR1 reads LNHNV; CDR2 reads YYDKDF (reference sequence). CDR3 length: 16 residues. The CDR3 is CATSRVNPGQKETQYF. CDR3 coding DNA: TGTGCCACCAGCAGAGTTAACCCGGGACAGAAAGAGACCCAGTACTTC.

This clonotype was seen a handful of times. The chain joins TRBV5-6 to TRBJ2-1; possible D gene TRBD2, 5 bases. Trimming left V 7 bases short and J 8 bases short, with 10 bases between. This CDR3 comprises 11 residues. The V gene's germline CDR1 is SGHDT and CDR2 YYEEEE. The DNA for the CDR3 is TGTGCCAGCGGACTCAACCATGAGCAGTTCTTC. Protein sequence: CASGLNHEQFF.

This clonotype was seen a few times. J is TRBJ2-7 and V is TRBV10-2, with D possibly being TRBD1 or TRBD2 (6 bases each). CDR1 is WSHSY, CDR2 SAAADI, per germline. The CDR3 spans 15 residues. V gave up 7 bases and J gave up 2 bases, with 18 bases separating them. CDR3 nucleotide sequence: TGCGCCAGCACCCCGAAGGGGGACTCAACCTACGAGCAGTACTTC. Translation: CASTPKGDSTYEQYF.

This chain connects TRBV14 to TRBJ2-4, with no clear D. The V gene's germline CDR1 is SGHDN and CDR2 FVKESK. There are 13 residues in the CDR3. V gave up 4 bases and J gave up 8 bases, with 12 bases separating them. CDR3 sequence (DNA): TGTGCCAGCAGCCCAGCGAGAAGTTACATTCAGTACTTC. Its translation is CASSPARSYIQYF.